These 21 T cell receptor beta chains were sequenced from one sample in a study of blood T cell repertoires in COVID-19. Sequencing was performed with immunoSEQ multiplex PCR; in TCRdb, only in-frame clones are kept and a portion is missing. The sample holds approximately 240,000 clones; roughly four fifths are singletons and the top ten take 4% to 4.5%. Specimen: peripheral blood. These TCRs come from a man aged 50 or older with acute or convalescent COVID-19.

The rearrangement uses TRBV14 and TRBJ1-3; possibly TRBD1 for D (5 bases). Trimming pared 7 bases from V and 2 bases from J, leaving 15 bases between. The CDR3 sequence is 15 residues long. Germline CDR1 is SGHDN and CDR2 is FVKESK. CDR3 residues: CASTSGIQTGNTIYF. The DNA of the CDR3 is TGTGCCAGCACCTCAGGGATCCAGACTGGAAACACCATATATTTT.

V usage is TRBV13 and J usage is TRBJ1-1; weak D call: TRBD1 (6 bases). V gave up 2 bases and J gave up 4 bases, with 17 bases separating them. The germline CDR1 and CDR2 sequences are PRHDT and FYEKMQ (reference sequence). The length of the CDR3 is 16 residues. The CDR3 loop reads CASSLRGAGRSTEAFF. The CDR3 DNA follows: TGTGCCAGCAGCTTACGGGGGGCCGGGAGGAGCACTGAAGCTTTCTTT. Together with reference TRBV13 and TRBJ1-1, the CDR3 gives the full variable domain: AAGVIQSPRHLIKEKRETATLKCYPIPRHDTVYWYQQGPGQDPQFLISFYEKMQSDKGSIPDRFSAQQFSDYHSELNMSSLELGDSALYFCASSLRGAGRSTEAFFGQGTRLTVV.

V gene TRBV9 combines with J gene TRBJ1-2; D unresolved. Germline loops: CDR1 SGDLS, CDR2 YYNGEE. This CDR3 has 12 amino acids. The V and J ends lost 3 bases and 4 bases respectively, with 7 bases between them. This chain's CDR3 is CASSGGGYGYTF. CDR3 DNA sequence: TGTGCCAGCAGCGGGGGAGGCTATGGCTACACCTTC.

The chain has TRBV6-5 and TRBJ1-2; D perhaps matches TRBD1 (6 bases). Germline V gives CDR1 MNHEY, CDR2 SVGAGI. The V end lost 2 bases, the J end lost 9 bases, and 16 bases lay between the germline ends. This CDR3 contains 14 residues. CDR3 residues: CASSYRALTGSYTF. The CDR3, as DNA: TGTGCCAGCAGTTACAGGGCCCTAACAGGGAGCTACACCTTC.

The chain uses TRBV5-8 and TRBJ2-7, with TRBD2 matching 12 bases. The CDR3 loop spans 15 amino acids. Germline-derived CDR1 and CDR2 are SGHTS and YDEGEE. V gave up 2 bases and J gave up 5 bases; unmatched junction bases: 5. This chain's CDR3 is CASSFPGLAGHEQYF. The DNA for the CDR3 is TGTGCCAGCAGCTTCCCGGGACTAGCGGGCCACGAGCAGTACTTC.

This chain connects TRBV20-1 to TRBJ2-2; D is undetermined. Germline values: CDR1 DFQATT, CDR2 SNEGSKA (reference sequence). Trimming took off 3 bases at V and 0 bases at J, with 5 bases between the two ends. The CDR3 loop spans 13 amino acids. Written as DNA, the CDR3 is TGCAGTGCTAGTCCATCGAACACCGGGGAGCTGTTTTTT. Encoded protein: CSASPSNTGELFF.

This clone has ten or more counts. The chain carries TRBV14 and TRBJ2-3; 7 bases line up with TRBD2. The CDR3 is 18 amino acids. The germline V gene encodes CDR1 SGHDN and CDR2 FVKESK. The V segment lost 1 base and the J segment 4 bases; nucleotides outside the gene matches: 14. CDR3 amino acids: CASSQVWEGPRSADTQYF. The CDR3 DNA reads TGTGCCAGCAGCCAAGTCTGGGAGGGCCCGAGGTCAGCAGATACGCAGTATTTT.

This chain uses TRBV6-5 with TRBJ1-2; 9 nucleotides match TRBD1. This CDR3 has 15 amino acids. Per the germline V gene, CDR1 is MNHEY and CDR2 is SVGAGI. J lost 4 bases, V lost 2 bases, and 5 bases had no gene match. CDR3: CASSYDGTGSYGYTF. CDR3 nucleotides: TGTGCCAGCAGTTACGACGGGACAGGGAGCTATGGCTACACCTTC.

The chain uses TRBV11-3 and TRBJ2-7; 9 bases align to TRBD2. V was pared by 4 bases and J by 6 bases, with 13 bases of the junction left unmatched. The CDR3 extends over 16 amino acids. Germline V gives CDR1 SGHNT, CDR2 YENEEA. CDR3 sequence (DNA): TGTGCCAGCAGCTCGTACCCCGCGGGAGGGAGGAGCGAGCAGTACTTC. Translating gives CASSSYPAGGRSEQYF.

This chain joins TRBV19 and TRBJ1-6, with a possible D match to TRBD1 (5 bases). CDR1 is LNHDA and CDR2 is SQIVND in the germline V gene (reference sequence). V was shortened by 5 bases and J by 10 bases, with 12 bases between the two germline ends. The CDR3 length is 13 residues. The CDR3, as DNA: TGTGCCAGTAGTGGGCAGGGCGACTCACCCCTCCACTTT. Its translation is CASSGQGDSPLHF.

The gene calls are TRBV2 and TRBJ2-7, with TRBD1 matching over 9 bases. The CDR3 consists of 16 residues. Germline trimming cut 2 bases from V and 3 bases from J; bases unmatched to any gene: 8. Germline loops: CDR1 SNHLY, CDR2 FYNNEI. CDR3 residues: CASSELTTGGSYEQYF. CDR3 sequence (DNA): TGTGCCAGCAGTGAACTGACTACAGGGGGCAGCTACGAGCAGTACTTC.

This chain connects TRBV27 to TRBJ2-3; D is ambiguous. V lost 5 bases, J lost 3 bases, and 9 bases lay in between. This CDR3 is 13 amino acids long. Germline V gene sequence: CDR1 MNHEY, CDR2 SMNVEV (reference sequence). In DNA form, the CDR3 reads TGTGCCAGCAGTCCCCTCTCTACAGATACGCAGTATTTT. Its translation is CASSPLSTDTQYF.

The chain uses TRBV29-1 and TRBJ1-2; 10 bases align to TRBD1. CDR1 is SQVTM, CDR2 ANQGSEA, per germline. With V trimmed by 3 bases and J by 6 bases, 7 bases remained unmatched. This CDR3 is 14 amino acids long. CDR3 nucleotides: TGCAGCGTTGACCGGGACAGGGGACAGCATGGCTACACCTTC. Its translation: CSVDRDRGQHGYTF. Full variable domain (rest looked up from reference TRBV29-1 and TRBJ1-2): SAVISQKPSRDICQRGTSLTIQCQVDSQVTMMFWYRQQPGQSLTLIATANQGSEATYESGFVIDKFPISRPNLTFSTLTVSNMSPEDSSIYLCSVDRDRGQHGYTFGSGTRLTVV.

The V gene is TRBV12-5, the J gene TRBJ2-7; tentatively, D is TRBD1 (5 bases). The germline CDR1 and CDR2 sequences are LGHNT and FRNRAP. V was clipped by 5 bases and J by 7 bases, with 15 bases between them. The CDR3 totals 13 residues. The CDR3 here is CASGQGTTWEQYF. CDR3 DNA: TGTGCTAGTGGTCAGGGTACGACTTGGGAGCAGTACTTC.

The gene calls are TRBV11-3 and TRBJ2-1, with TRBD2 matching 7 bases. Germline V CDR1 and CDR2: SGHNT, YENEEA. Trimming removed 5 bases from V and 5 bases from J; junction bases left unmatched: 15. There are 17 residues in the CDR3. As DNA, the CDR3 is TGTGCCAGCAGCAAATTGGGCGCGGGAGTACGGAACAATGAGCAGTTCTTC. This sequence encodes CASSKLGAGVRNNEQFF. Drawing the rest from reference TRBV11-3 and TRBJ2-1, the complete variable domain is EAGVVQSPRYKIIEKKQPVAFWCNPISGHNTLYWYLQNLGQGPELLIRYENEEAVDDSQLPKDRFSAERLKGVDSTLKIQPAELGDSAVYLCASSKLGAGVRNNEQFFGPGTRLTVL.

This clone came up many times. The chain couples TRBV12-5 to TRBJ1-5, with 8 bases lining up with TRBD1. Germline CDR1 is LGHNT and CDR2 is FRNRAP. J lost 5 bases, V lost 5 bases, and 14 bases had no gene match. CDR3 size: 17 residues. The CDR3 is CASGLPDGQGFDQPQHF. The DNA for the CDR3 is TGTGCTAGTGGTCTCCCCGACGGACAGGGTTTTGATCAGCCCCAGCATTTT.

In its sample, this clone ranks as medium-sized (0.01 to 0.1%). The gene calls are TRBV6-6 and TRBJ2-7, with 8 positions matching TRBD1. V was pared by 6 bases and J by 0 bases, with 4 bases of the junction left unmatched. CDR1 is MNHNY and CDR2 is SVGAGI in the germline V gene (reference sequence). The CDR3 has 14 residues. The CDR3 sequence: CASSRTGSSYEQYF. The CDR3 region has the DNA TGTGCCAGCAGCAGGACAGGGAGCTCCTACGAGCAGTACTTC.

The rearrangement links TRBV4-1 to TRBJ2-1; 9 bases map to TRBD1. Germline values: CDR1 MGHRA, CDR2 YSYEKL. Trimming removed 5 bases from V and 7 bases from J; junction bases left unmatched: 12. The CDR3 spans 16 residues. The chain's CDR3 is CASSSPGQGRGNEQFF. The CDR3, as DNA: TGCGCCAGCAGCTCTCCGGGACAGGGAAGGGGGAATGAGCAGTTCTTC.

This clone was found a few times. The gene calls are TRBV3-1 (or the pseudogene TRBV3-2) and TRBJ2-1; D is possibly TRBD1 (5 bases). The CDR3 is 13 amino acids. Germline lookup yields CDR1 LGHDT and CDR2 YNNKEL (reference sequence). V dropped 0 bases and J dropped 12 bases, with 12 bases sitting between them. The CDR3 sequence is CASSQDPRATQFF. The CDR3 coding sequence is TGTGCCAGCAGCCAAGATCCCAGGGCAACGCAGTTCTTC.

The table lists this clone with a count of one. The chain carries TRBV28 and TRBJ2-1; no clear D. Trimming shortened V by 4 bases and J by 5 bases, and 24 bases separated the two germline ends. The germline CDR1 and CDR2 sequences are MDHEN and SYDVKM. The CDR3 runs to 18 residues. CDR3 nucleotide sequence: TGTGCCAGCAGTTCGCGTCCCAAGGAGATTCTAAGGAACAATGAGCAGTTCTTC. It yields the protein CASSSRPKEILRNNEQFF. The variable domain in full, with the rest retrieved from reference TRBV28 and TRBJ2-1, is DVKVTQSSRYLVKRTGEKVFLECVQDMDHENMFWYRQDPGLGLRLIYFSYDVKMKEKGDIPEGYSVSREKKERFSLILESASTNQTSMYLCASSSRPKEILRNNEQFFGPGTRLTVL.

The chain links TRBV15 to TRBJ1-3; weak D call: TRBD1 (6 bases). V dropped 3 bases and J dropped 4 bases, with 16 bases sitting between them. Germline values: CDR1 LNHNV, CDR2 YYDKDF (reference sequence). The length of the CDR3 is 16 residues. CDR3 amino acids: CATSRPQGVGGNTIYF. As DNA, the CDR3 is TGTGCCACCAGCAGGCCACAGGGAGTTGGGGGAAACACCATATATTTT.